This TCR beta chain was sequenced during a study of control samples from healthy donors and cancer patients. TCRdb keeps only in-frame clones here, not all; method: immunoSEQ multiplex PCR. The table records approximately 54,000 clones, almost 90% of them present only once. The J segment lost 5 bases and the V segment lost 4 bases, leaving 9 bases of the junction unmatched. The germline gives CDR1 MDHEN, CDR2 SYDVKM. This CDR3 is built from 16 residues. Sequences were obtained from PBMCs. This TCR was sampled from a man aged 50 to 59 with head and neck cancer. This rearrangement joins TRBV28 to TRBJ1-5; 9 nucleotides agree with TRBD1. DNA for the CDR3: TGTGCCAGCAGTTCCCGCCGGGACAGGGTGGATCAGCCCCAGCATTTT. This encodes CASSSRRDRVDQPQHF.